One sample yielded the 10 T cell receptor beta chains listed below, sequenced in a study of blood T cell repertoires in COVID-19. Method: immunoSEQ multiplex PCR; TCRdb's copy keeps in-frame clones and lacks some. The data hold 400,000 to 500,000 clones, with roughly 85% observed a single time. Sequencing input: peripheral blood. All receptors derive from a woman in her 30s with active or convalescent COVID-19.

The genes are TRBV6-5 and TRBJ1-6, with 8 nucleotides matching TRBD1. CDR1 and CDR2 from the germline V gene are MNHEY and SVGAGI. The ends lost 7 bases at V and 4 bases at J; junction bases unmatched: 6. The CDR3 is 15 amino acids. CDR3 sequence reads: CASNPDREYNSPLHF. The DNA of the CDR3 is TGTGCCAGCAACCCGGACAGGGAGTATAATTCACCCCTCCACTTT.

The rearrangement joins TRBV4-1 to TRBJ2-1, with TRBD2 matching 14 bases. The CDR3 is 17 residues long. CDR1 MGHRA and CDR2 YSYEKL come from the germline V gene. The ends lost 4 bases at V and 9 bases at J; junction bases unmatched: 11. CDR3 loop: CASSPRETSGGGVEQFF. The CDR3 region has the DNA TGCGCCAGCAGCCCCAGGGAGACTAGCGGGGGGGGAGTTGAGCAGTTCTTC.

The chain uses TRBV27 and TRBJ2-7, with a tentative D call TRBD1 (6 bases). V was shortened by 0 bases and J by 3 bases, with 12 bases between the two germline ends. Germline CDR1 reads MNHEY; CDR2 reads SMNVEV (reference sequence). The CDR3 consists of 15 residues. The CDR3 region is CASSLSAGAYYEQYF. Written as DNA, the CDR3 is TGTGCCAGCAGTTTATCGGCAGGGGCGTACTACGAGCAGTACTTC.

This clone appeared a few times. Other DNA sequences in this sample translate to the same CDR3. The chain carries TRBV7-9 and TRBJ2-7, with a tentative D call TRBD2 (6 bases). Trimming left V 0 bases short and J 2 bases short, with 8 bases between. The CDR3 consists of 14 residues. Germline lookup yields CDR1 SEHNR and CDR2 FQNEAQ (reference sequence). CDR3 loop: CASSLAGGTYEQYF. The CDR3 DNA is TGTGCCAGCAGCTTAGCGGGAGGAACCTACGAGCAGTACTTC.

The gene calls are TRBV3-1 (or the pseudogene TRBV3-2) and TRBJ2-7; D is undetermined. CDR1 LGHDT and CDR2 YNNKEL come from the germline V gene (reference sequence). The CDR3 covers 16 residues. V was shortened by 1 base and J by 3 bases, with 16 bases between the two germline ends. CDR3 amino acids: CASSQGRNLPIYEQYF. CDR3 DNA: TGTGCCAGCAGCCAAGGGCGGAACCTCCCCATCTACGAGCAGTACTTC.

The V and J genes are TRBV25-1 and TRBJ2-1; 7 bases line up with TRBD2. The CDR3 has 15 residues. J was trimmed by 1 base and V by 5 bases; bases with no gene match: 5. Germline assignment: CDR1 MGHDK and CDR2 SYGVNS. This chain's CDR3 is CASSSSGPSYNEQFF. DNA for the CDR3: TGTGCCAGCAGTTCTAGCGGACCTTCCTACAATGAGCAGTTCTTC.

The CDR3 DNA reads as TGTGCCAGCAGCGTGTTCGGGGGGTATGGCTACACCTTC. The encoded protein is CASSVFGGYGYTF. The V call is TRBV9, the J call TRBJ1-2; the D gene is possibly TRBD1 (5 bases). The V gene's germline CDR1 is SGDLS and CDR2 YYNGEE. CDR3 length: 13 amino acids. The V and J ends lost 2 bases and 5 bases respectively, with 10 bases between them.

The chain carries TRBV2 and TRBJ1-1; 8 nucleotides agree with TRBD1. The CDR3 has 15 residues. J gave up 0 bases and V 6 bases, and 6 bases lay outside the gene matches. Per the germline V gene, CDR1 is SNHLY and CDR2 is FYNNEI. CDR3 residues: CASRSDRAMNTEAFF. The CDR3 nucleotides are TGTGCCAGCAGATCGGACAGGGCAATGAACACTGAAGCTTTCTTT.

The genes are TRBV5-6 and TRBJ1-2; 7 bases are shared with TRBD1. The length of the CDR3 is 15 residues. V gave up 4 bases and J gave up 8 bases; unmatched junction bases: 14. The germline V gene encodes CDR1 SGHDT and CDR2 YYEEEE. DNA of the CDR3: TGTGCCAGCAGCCAACGGGACAGTTTGTTGGGCGGCTACACCTTC. This translates into CASSQRDSLLGGYTF.

The chain is built from TRBV18 and TRBJ1-5; TRBD1 is a possible D gene (6 bases). Trimming took 0 bases from V and 2 from J, leaving 11 bases between them. CDR3 size: 16 residues. CDR1 is KGHSH, CDR2 LQKENI, per germline. The DNA of the CDR3 is TGTGCCAGCTCACCACCGGGTGGGGGCCGCAATCAGCCCCAGCATTTT. This translates into CASSPPGGGRNQPQHF.